Reported below is one TCR beta chain. The antigen it binds to is not known. It has no much larger one-base neighbor in the sample; base qualities were not kept. The sample belongs to a study of blood T cells in healthy people across ages (dated by TCRdb to between 2014 and 2017). In the study overall: Template switching captured roughly one uniquely barcoded TCR beta cDNA molecule per two T cells in model experiments. For two donors (one aged 18 to 29 and one aged 80 or older), the study analyzed two additional independent replicas of 1 million unique cDNA reads from the same blood draw. To avoid experimental bias, donors of different ages were randomly spread across the sequencing lanes. The study measured age-related changes in TCR beta repertoire diversity using deep sequencing normalized with unique cDNA molecular identifiers. Donors were grouped into four age groups: young (average approximately 15 years), middle-aged (39), aged (over 55) and long-lived (approximately 78).

Receptors were amplified or captured by 5' RACE. The reads were generated on an Illumina HiSeq 2500. A second PCR of about 7 to 12 cycles was run with a J-beta primer mix and a sample-barcoded 5' primer. Each TCR beta cDNA molecule received a unique molecular identifier from a template-switch 5' adaptor carrying 12 random nucleotides. Each sample yielded at least 2.5 million CDR3-containing paired-end reads. The Mint cDNA synthesis kit, primed by a TRBC-specific oligonucleotide, was used to synthesize first-strand cDNA from all RNA. All cDNA was treated with uracil-DNA glycosylase and then went through a first 18-cycle PCR with the universal primers M1SS and BC2_uni_R. On the authors' methods: For normalization, 1 million high-quality reads, each with a distinct molecular identifier, were randomly selected from each sample. Reads with shared molecular identifiers were discarded instead of being binned into consensus sequences. MiTCR, run with a Q25 quality threshold and the strictest error-elimination algorithm, handled CDR3 identification, clonotype clustering and error correction. A nonparametric unseen species model with Euler transformation was used to estimate lower-bound total TCR beta diversity. The raw public data were reprocessed by TCRdb itself: fastp quality trimming at Q25, MiXCR clonotype calling, in-frame beta chains only. Duplicate CDR3 protein sequences are folded into a single record with the most common DNA and genes. The V and J calls were determined by TCRdb, not by the authors. The sample table shows 1.5 million to 2 million distinct CDR3 sequences, and about 50% are seen once. The ten top clones hold over 2% of the sample.

What the study reported, not specific to this receptor: As age increased, observed TCR beta diversity per million T cells dropped in a roughly linear way, and a significant reduction was already evident by age about 36. Estimates of total diversity based on one million sequenced T cells were considered lower bounds and underestimates. Observed TCR beta diversity correlated strongly with the percentage of naive T cells measured by flow cytometry. Compared with the aged group, more naive CD4+ T cells, fewer expanded clones and increased TCR diversity were shown by the long-lived group, suggesting age selection. The CMV infection status of donors was not known, potentially confounding age-related changes in expanded clonotypes. Since profiling was done on bulk unsorted PBMCs, naive and antigen-experienced compartments could not be conclusively compared.

The approximately 39 donors, aged roughly 6 to 95 years, were systemically healthy Caucasian individuals from Russia. Each donor gave ten milliliters of peripheral blood, drawn into EDTA-treated Vacutainer tubes. Ficoll-Paque density-gradient centrifugation was used to isolate PBMCs, with at least 6.5 million per sample. Trizol reagent was used to extract total RNA from the PBMCs, yielding at least 6 micrograms per sample. Naive CD45RAhigh/CD27high T cell percentages were measured by flow cytometry on a PBMC aliquot from every donor. Measured from the cysteine to the phenylalanine, the CDR3 is 16 residues long. Only the CDR3 region is kept as DNA, spanning 48 bases read in frame from base 1. Germline trimming amounts to 3 bases on V and 4 bases on J, with 9 as the count of junction bases outside the gene matches. Via the germline V gene (reference sequence), CDR1 is DFQATT and CDR2 SNEGSKA.

Sequenced sample: blood. The sequence derives from a middle-aged woman in good health. The chain is made from TRBV20-1 and TRBJ2-5, and 12 junctional nucleotides match TRBD2. The sequenced DNA is TGCAGTGCTAGTACACTAGCGGGGGGTTTAATAGAGACCCAGTACTTC. It specifies CSASTLAGGLIETQYF.